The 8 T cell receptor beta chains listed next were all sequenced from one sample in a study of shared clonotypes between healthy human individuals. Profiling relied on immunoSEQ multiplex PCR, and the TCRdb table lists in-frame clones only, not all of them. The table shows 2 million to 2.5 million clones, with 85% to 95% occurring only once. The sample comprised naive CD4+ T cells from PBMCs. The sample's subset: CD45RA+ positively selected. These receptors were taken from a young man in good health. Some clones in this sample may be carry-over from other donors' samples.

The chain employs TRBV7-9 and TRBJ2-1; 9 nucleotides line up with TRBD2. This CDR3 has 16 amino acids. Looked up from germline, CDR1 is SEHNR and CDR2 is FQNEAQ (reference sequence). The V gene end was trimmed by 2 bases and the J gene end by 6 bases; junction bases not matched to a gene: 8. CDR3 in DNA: TGTGCCAGCAGCTTACTAGCGGGATTGGGGTCCAATGAGCAGTTCTTC. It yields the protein CASSLLAGLGSNEQFF.

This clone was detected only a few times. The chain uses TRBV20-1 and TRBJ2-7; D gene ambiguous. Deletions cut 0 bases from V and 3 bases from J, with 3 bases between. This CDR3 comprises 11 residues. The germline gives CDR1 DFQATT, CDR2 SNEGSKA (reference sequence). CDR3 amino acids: CSAREDYEQYF. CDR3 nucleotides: TGCAGTGCTAGAGAGGACTACGAGCAGTACTTC.

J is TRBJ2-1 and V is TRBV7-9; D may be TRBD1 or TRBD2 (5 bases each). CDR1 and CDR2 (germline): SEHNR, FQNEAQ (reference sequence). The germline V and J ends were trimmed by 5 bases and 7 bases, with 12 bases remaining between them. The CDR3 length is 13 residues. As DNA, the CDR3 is TGTGCCAGCAGCCGGGACGTGGGGAATGAGCAGTTCTTC. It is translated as CASSRDVGNEQFF.

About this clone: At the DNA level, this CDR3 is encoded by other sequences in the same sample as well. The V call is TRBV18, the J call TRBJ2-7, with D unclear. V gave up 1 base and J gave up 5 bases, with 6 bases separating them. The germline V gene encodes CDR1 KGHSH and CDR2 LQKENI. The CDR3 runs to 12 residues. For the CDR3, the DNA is TGTGCCAGCTCACCACGATTGGACGAGCAGTACTTC. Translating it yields CASSPRLDEQYF. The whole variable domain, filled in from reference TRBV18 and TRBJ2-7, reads NAGVMQNPRHLVRRRGQEARLRCSPMKGHSHVYWYRQLPEEGLKFMVYLQKENIIDESGMPKERFSAEFPKEGPSILRIQQVVRGDSAAYFCASSPRLDEQYFGPGTRLTVT.

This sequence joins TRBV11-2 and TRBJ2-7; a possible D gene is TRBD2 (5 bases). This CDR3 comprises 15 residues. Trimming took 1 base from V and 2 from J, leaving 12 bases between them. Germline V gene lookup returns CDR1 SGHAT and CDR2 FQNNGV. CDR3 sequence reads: CASSLGLPGTYEQYF. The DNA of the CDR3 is TGTGCCAGCAGCTTAGGTTTACCGGGAACCTACGAGCAGTACTTC.

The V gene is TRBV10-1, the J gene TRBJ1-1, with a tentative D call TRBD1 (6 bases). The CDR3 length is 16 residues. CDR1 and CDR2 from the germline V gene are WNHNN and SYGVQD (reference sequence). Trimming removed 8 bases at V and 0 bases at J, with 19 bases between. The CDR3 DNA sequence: TGCGCCAGCGCTCCCGGGACACTTCACATGAACACTGAAGCTTTCTTT. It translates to CASAPGTLHMNTEAFF.

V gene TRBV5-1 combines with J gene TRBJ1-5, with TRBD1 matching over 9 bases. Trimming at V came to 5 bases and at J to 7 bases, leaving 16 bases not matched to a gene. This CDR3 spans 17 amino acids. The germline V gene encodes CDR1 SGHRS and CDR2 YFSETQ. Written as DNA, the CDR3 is TGCGCCAGCAGGACTAATGACAGGGGGAAGGTGAGGCAGCCCCAGCATTTT. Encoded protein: CASRTNDRGKVRQPQHF.

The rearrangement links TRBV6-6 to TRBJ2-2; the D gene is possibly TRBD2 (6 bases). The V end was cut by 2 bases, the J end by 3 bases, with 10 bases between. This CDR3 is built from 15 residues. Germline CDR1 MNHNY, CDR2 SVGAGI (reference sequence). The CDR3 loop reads CASSYGSGHTGELFF. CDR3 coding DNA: TGTGCCAGCAGTTACGGGAGCGGGCACACCGGGGAGCTGTTTTTT.